This T cell receptor beta chain was captured in a study of blood T cell repertoires in COVID-19. In the study overall: Acute-phase and convalescent COVID-19 samples originated in the United States, Italy and Spain. T cells, B-cell-depleted T cells, or PBMCs provided the cDNA or gDNA that served as material.

The authors' processing: The authors estimated nucleated cell counts from reference gene primer amplification. Some clones are missing from TCRdb's copy, which holds only in-frame ones; the method was immunoSEQ multiplex PCR. D and trimming were read from the DNA, whereas the V and J calls and clone size are those reported in that table. The table shows 160,000 or so clones, with approximately 80% occurring only once. Per germline, CDR1 SGDLS and CDR2 YYNGEE. This CDR3 comprises 15 residues. Unmatched junction bases numbered 4, after V lost 0 bases and J lost 3 bases. Source material: peripheral blood. The rearrangement joins TRBV9 to TRBJ2-7, with 9 nucleotides matching TRBD2. The clonotype originates from a human donor in a cohort sampled during active COVID-19. The chain's CDR3 is CASSVGGGEDYEQYF. CDR3 DNA sequence: TGTGCCAGCAGCGTAGGCGGGGGGGAGGACTACGAGCAGTACTTC.